A single sample is the source of the 20 T cell receptor beta chains below, sequenced in a study of blood T cell repertoires in COVID-19. Clones were sequenced by immunoSEQ multiplex PCR, and TCRdb holds only the in-frame ones, with some missing. The sample carries tens of thousands of clones, roughly 80% recorded once. Specimen: peripheral blood. All receptors derive from a human donor in a cohort sampled during active or convalescent COVID-19.

The CDR3 region is CASSPGQGSNQPQHF. CDR3 DNA sequence: TGTGCCAGTAGTCCGGGACAGGGGAGCAATCAGCCCCAGCATTTT. The chain links TRBV19 to TRBJ1-5; TRBD1 matches at 10 bases. CDR1 and CDR2 (germline): LNHDA, SQIVND (reference sequence). The CDR3 has 15 amino acids. J was trimmed by 1 base and V by 5 bases; bases with no gene match: 2.

This clone has only a few counts. This chain links TRBV3-1 (or the pseudogene TRBV3-2) with TRBJ2-7, with 8 bases that match TRBD1. The CDR3 length is 15 residues. The germline gives CDR1 LGHDT, CDR2 YNNKEL (reference sequence). V dropped 1 base and J dropped 9; count of bases not matched to a gene: 11. In DNA form, the CDR3 reads TGTGCCAGCAGCCAAGGAGATAGGACAGGGCCTCCGCAGTACTTC. Translating gives CASSQGDRTGPPQYF.

This sequence joins TRBV3-1 (or the pseudogene TRBV3-2) and TRBJ1-2, with D unresolved. The CDR3 consists of 12 residues. V was clipped by 4 bases and J by 8 bases, with 11 bases between them. Germline lookup yields CDR1 LGHDT and CDR2 YNNKEL (reference sequence). CDR3 sequence: CASSLAGWGYTF. CDR3 coding DNA: TGTGCCAGCAGCCTTGCGGGTTGGGGCTACACCTTC.

The chain recombines TRBV10-3 with TRBJ2-5; D is unclear. The CDR3 contains 15 residues. Per germline, CDR1 ENHRY and CDR2 SYGVKD. The ends were cut back, 6 bases at V and 1 base at J, with 15 bases in the middle. In DNA form, the CDR3 reads TGTGCCATCAGAGATACGTCCGGGTTCCAAGAGACCCAGTACTTC. Translation: CAIRDTSGFQETQYF.

This chain connects TRBV6-4 to TRBJ1-2, with D maybe TRBD1 (6 bases). The V end was cut by 11 bases, the J end by 2 bases, with 27 bases between. Per germline, CDR1 MRHNA and CDR2 SNTAGT. The CDR3 has 17 amino acids. The CDR3 sequence is CAGMLQGHQTNNYGYTF. CDR3 nucleotides: TGTGCCGGCATGCTACAGGGCCATCAAACAAACAACTATGGCTACACCTTC.

The chain employs TRBV7-8 and TRBJ1-2; 7 nucleotides line up with TRBD1. Per germline, CDR1 SGHVS and CDR2 FQNEAQ. This CDR3 spans 18 amino acids. The V segment lost 5 bases and the J segment 4 bases; nucleotides outside the gene matches: 19. This CDR3 reads CASSPGPGTVSPVYGYTF. Written as DNA, the CDR3 is TGTGCCAGCAGCCCTGGTCCCGGGACAGTTTCGCCCGTCTATGGCTACACCTTC.

The chain uses TRBV6-1 and TRBJ2-7; 10 nucleotides align to TRBD1. The CDR3 extends over 15 amino acids. J lost 2 bases, V lost 3 bases, and 4 bases had no gene match. The germline V gene encodes CDR1 MNHNS and CDR2 SASEGT. The CDR3 nucleotides are TGTGCCAGCAGTGAGGGGACAGGGGCCCCCTACGAGCAGTACTTC. It yields the protein CASSEGTGAPYEQYF.

The V and J genes are TRBV7-2 and TRBJ2-3; TRBD2 matches 8 bases. With V trimmed by 5 bases and J by 4 bases, 8 bases remained unmatched. The CDR3 totals 15 residues. Germline values: CDR1 SGHTA, CDR2 FQGNSA. The CDR3 is CASSLLSGGADTQYF. As DNA, the CDR3 is TGTGCCAGCAGCCTACTCTCGGGGGGGGCAGATACGCAGTATTTT. The full variable domain, with the rest looked up from reference TRBV7-2 and TRBJ2-3, is GAGVSQSPSNKVTEKGKDVELRCDPISGHTALYWYRQSLGQGLEFLIYFQGNSAPDKSGLPSDRFSAERTGGSVSTLTIQRTQQEDSAVYLCASSLLSGGADTQYFGPGTRLTVL.

The count of this clone is one. This chain connects TRBV6-5 to TRBJ2-6, with 7 bases identical to TRBD1. Trimming removed 7 bases from V and 2 bases from J; junction bases left unmatched: 2. Per germline, CDR1 MNHEY and CDR2 SVGAGI. The CDR3 runs to 14 residues. The CDR3 DNA is TGTGCCAGCACCGACAGGGCTGGGGCCAACGTCCTGACTTTC. This encodes CASTDRAGANVLTF.

This clone qualifies as medium-sized (0.01 to 0.1%). The same CDR3 is also encoded by other DNA sequences in this sample. The genes are TRBV5-4 and TRBJ2-7, with TRBD1 identical over 8 bases. Losses at the gene ends were 4 bases for V and 0 bases for J; bases not matched to a gene: 6. The CDR3 consists of 15 residues. The germline V gene encodes CDR1 SGHNT and CDR2 YYREEE (reference sequence). The CDR3 here is CASSDRGLSSYEQYF. The CDR3, as DNA: TGTGCCAGCAGCGACAGGGGACTGAGCTCCTACGAGCAGTACTTC.

The J gene is TRBJ1-2, the V gene TRBV5-4; weak D call: TRBD1 (5 bases). Germline CDR1 SGHNT, CDR2 YYREEE (reference sequence). The CDR3 spans 14 residues. Trimming pared 4 bases from V and 2 bases from J, leaving 12 bases between. CDR3 bases: TGTGCCAGCAGCCCCGACAGTGAGAACTATGGCTACACCTTC. Amino acids: CASSPDSENYGYTF.

This chain connects TRBV27 to TRBJ2-3; perhaps TRBD1 as D (6 bases). This CDR3 spans 16 amino acids. Germline-derived CDR1 and CDR2 are MNHEY and SMNVEV (reference sequence). Trimming took 2 bases from V and 6 from J, leaving 18 bases between them. The CDR3 loop is CASSLRQGSSMDTQYF. As DNA, the CDR3 is TGTGCCAGCAGTTTACGGCAGGGGTCGAGTATGGATACGCAGTATTTT.

The genes are TRBV7-9 and TRBJ1-2; TRBD1 agrees at 7 bases. There are 13 residues in the CDR3. Losses at the gene ends were 5 bases for V and 9 bases for J; bases not matched to a gene: 9. Germline CDR1 SEHNR, CDR2 FQNEAQ (reference sequence). CDR3 coding DNA: TGTGCCAGCAGCCGGGACAGTCATCGGAGCTACACCTTC. Its translation is CASSRDSHRSYTF.

V usage is TRBV7-6 and J usage is TRBJ1-2; 10 nucleotides align to TRBD1. Germline loops: CDR1 SGHVS, CDR2 FNYEAQ. The CDR3 has 14 residues. The junction had 8 bases not matched to a gene; V was cut back by 5 bases and J by 8 bases. The CDR3, as DNA: TGTGCCAGCAGCCATCCGGGACAGGGGCGAGGCTACACCTTC. Translation gives CASSHPGQGRGYTF.

This clone was picked up one time. This chain connects TRBV27 to TRBJ2-7; 10 bases are a match to TRBD1. J lost 4 bases, V lost 3 bases, and 3 bases had no gene match. The CDR3 has 14 residues. Germline lookup yields CDR1 MNHEY and CDR2 SMNVEV (reference sequence). The CDR3 DNA sequence: TGTGCCAGCAGTTTGGGGACAGGGGAGTACGAGCAGTACTTC. It codes for CASSLGTGEYEQYF.

The rearrangement joins TRBV7-2 to TRBJ2-7; 11 nucleotides match TRBD1. Germline V CDR1 and CDR2: SGHTA, FQGNSA. The CDR3 has 14 amino acids. With V trimmed by 9 bases and J by 6 bases, 10 bases remained unmatched. CDR3 DNA sequence: TGTGCCAGTGGCCGAGGGACAGGGGGATTCGAGCAGTACTTC. Encoded protein: CASGRGTGGFEQYF.

The rearrangement joins TRBV19 to TRBJ2-2; the match to TRBD1 covers 7 bases. The CDR3 runs 15 residues. Trimming at V came to 3 bases and at J to 0 bases, leaving 1 base not matched to a gene. CDR1 and CDR2 (germline): LNHDA, SQIVND (reference sequence). The CDR3 coding sequence is TGTGCCAGTAGTATGGGACAGACGAACACCGGGGAGCTGTTTTTT. Translating it yields CASSMGQTNTGELFF. Complete variable domain (other parts from reference TRBV19 and TRBJ2-2): DGGITQSPKYLFRKEGQNVTLSCEQNLNHDAMYWYRQDPGQGLRLIYYSQIVNDFQKGDIAEGYSVSREKKESFPLTVTSAQKNPTAFYLCASSMGQTNTGELFFGEGSRLTVL.

This clone was found a few times. The chain recombines TRBV9 with TRBJ1-2; perhaps TRBD1 as D (6 bases). Germline values: CDR1 SGDLS, CDR2 YYNGEE. V was shortened by 3 bases and J by 6 bases, with 12 bases between the two germline ends. This CDR3 region has 13 residues. The CDR3 here is CASSARDINGYTF. CDR3 DNA: TGTGCCAGCAGCGCCCGGGACATTAATGGCTACACCTTC. The entire variable domain, with the rest obtained from reference TRBV9 and TRBJ1-2, is as follows: DSGVTQTPKHLITATGQRVTLRCSPRSGDLSVYWYQQSLDQGLQFLIQYYNGEERAKGNILERFSAQQFPDLHSELNLSSLELGDSALYFCASSARDINGYTFGSGTRLTVV.

This clone appeared a single time. The CDR3 DNA follows: TGTGCCAGCAGCTTAGAACAGCCGAACACCGGGGAGCTGTTTTTT. It encodes CASSLEQPNTGELFF. This rearrangement joins TRBV13 to TRBJ2-2; D unclear. Per the germline V gene, CDR1 is PRHDT and CDR2 is FYEKMQ (reference sequence). The V end lost 1 base, the J end lost 0 bases, and 6 bases lay between the germline ends. The CDR3 is 15 amino acids.

The chain employs TRBV6-6 and TRBJ2-5; 7 nucleotides match TRBD1. Looked up from germline, CDR1 is MNHNY and CDR2 is SVGAGI (reference sequence). The CDR3 is 15 amino acids. With 5 bases clipped from V and 0 bases from J, the junction kept 6 bases outside the gene matches. The CDR3 DNA sequence: TGTGCCAGCAGTCCCCGGGACAGTGACCAAGAGACCCAGTACTTC. Amino acids: CASSPRDSDQETQYF.